A selection of T cell receptor beta chains follows, all from one sample in a study of identical twins. TCRdb reanalysed the 5' RACE reads using MiXCR and keeps one entry per CDR3 protein. The table has hundreds of thousands of distinct CDR3 sequences, about 7% seen once. The same sample was also studied in work on yellow fever vaccine responses in identical twins.

Specimen: memory (CD45RO+) T cells sorted from blood. The receptors originated from a woman between 18 and 30 years old in good health. CDR3s include the opening cysteine and the closing phenylalanine or tryptophan. D genes are given only for firm matches. Only some rows state a clone size, as once, few, many or a class for expanded clones.

clone_size	j_call	v_call	d_call	cdr3_aa	cdr3_nt
few	TRBJ2-1	TRBV11-2	TRBD2	CASSPSGREVIYNEQFF	TGTGCCAGCAGCCCTTCGGGGAGGGAAGTTATCTACAATGAGCAGTTCTTC
NA	TRBJ2-1	TRBV7-3	TRBD2	CASSKEAGGPNEQFF	TGTGCCAGCAGCAAGGAAGCGGGAGGGCCCAATGAGCAGTTCTTC
many	TRBJ1-5	TRBV12-3/TRBV12-4	NA	CASGGEYSNQPQHF	TGTGCCAGCGGGGGAGAATATAGCAATCAGCCCCAGCATTTT
many	TRBJ2-1	TRBV12-3/TRBV12-4	TRBD2	CASSLLWGEGPNEQFF	TGTGCCAGCAGTCTCCTGTGGGGGGAGGGCCCGAATGAGCAGTTCTTC
many	TRBJ2-1	TRBV29-1	TRBD1	CSVGRQGSYNEQFF	TGCAGCGTAGGTAGACAGGGATCCTACAATGAGCAGTTCTTC
many	TRBJ1-6	TRBV5-1	NA	CASSWTEGQTNSPLHF	TGCGCCAGCAGCTGGACCGAAGGACAGACTAATTCACCCCTCCACTTT
many	TRBJ2-1	TRBV4-1	NA	CASSQPPSQLRGNEQFF	TGCGCCAGCAGCCAACCCCCCAGTCAGTTAAGGGGCAATGAGCAGTTCTTC
many	TRBJ2-1	TRBV5-5	TRBD2	CASSVLAGGTYNEQFF	TGTGCCAGCAGCGTGTTAGCGGGAGGGACCTACAATGAGCAGTTCTTC
many	TRBJ1-2	TRBV5-1	NA	CASTPGGGYYGYTF	TGCGCCAGCACCCCCGGAGGAGGTTACTATGGCTACACCTTC
few	TRBJ2-2	TRBV5-1	TRBD1	CASAPGQGGSYGELFF	TGCGCCAGCGCACCGGGACAGGGAGGCTCGTACGGGGAGCTGTTTTTT
few	TRBJ2-5	TRBV10-2	TRBD2	CASSDGLAFETQYF	TGCGCCAGCAGTGACGGACTAGCATTCGAGACCCAGTACTTC
few	TRBJ2-7	TRBV9	TRBD2	CASSGLAGGLLSYEQYF	TGTGCCAGCAGTGGACTAGCGGGAGGACTGCTATCCTACGAGCAGTACTTC
NA	TRBJ2-1	TRBV28	NA	CASTKTGLLTLSHNEQFF	TGTGCCAGCACCAAGACGGGACTCCTCACCCTATCACACAATGAGCAGTTCTTC
many	TRBJ2-3	TRBV15	NA	CATSREKTATDTQYF	TGTGCCACCAGCAGAGAGAAGACTGCTACAGATACGCAGTATTTT
many	TRBJ2-1	TRBV20-1	NA	CSAEDTYEQFF	TGCAGTGCAGAAGATACATATGAGCAGTTCTTC
few	TRBJ1-2	TRBV27	NA	CASSRRVTAAYYGYTF	TGTGCCAGCAGTCGCAGGGTGACCGCCGCTTACTATGGCTACACCTTC
NA	TRBJ2-1	TRBV3-1	TRBD2	CASSQDLSGTYNEQFF	TGTGCCAGCAGCCAAGATCTTAGCGGGACCTACAATGAGCAGTTCTTC
few	TRBJ2-1	TRBV13	TRBD2	CASSLVLAGYNEQFF	TGTGCCAGCAGCTTAGTACTAGCGGGGTACAATGAGCAGTTCTTC
many	TRBJ2-1	TRBV10-3	NA	CAISEYGQLQGNEQFF	TGTGCCATCAGTGAGTACGGACAGCTCCAGGGGAATGAGCAGTTCTTC
many	TRBJ2-2	TRBV12-3/TRBV12-4	NA	CASVPASNTGELFF	TGTGCCAGCGTGCCGGCTTCGAACACCGGGGAGCTGTTTTTT
few	TRBJ1-3	TRBV5-1	NA	CASSGGRPGNTIYF	TGCGCCAGCAGCGGGGGGCGACCTGGAAACACCATATATTTT
few	TRBJ1-1	TRBV13	NA	CASSKNRALHTEAFF	TGTGCCAGCAGCAAAAACAGGGCTTTGCATACTGAAGCTTTCTTT
many	TRBJ2-3	TRBV7-2	TRBD2	CARTSRGGRAQYF	TGTGCCAGGACCTCAAGGGGAGGGCGGGCGCAGTATTTT
many	TRBJ1-1	TRBV3-1	NA	CASSQGVEVAEAFF	TGTGCCAGCAGCCAAGGGGTGGAGGTAGCTGAAGCTTTCTTT
few	TRBJ2-5	TRBV7-9	TRBD2	CASSRGLAGPQETQYF	TGTGCCAGCAGCCGCGGACTAGCGGGGCCTCAAGAGACCCAGTACTTC
many	TRBJ2-1	TRBV5-1	TRBD2	CASSARASGANEQFF	TGCGCCAGCAGCGCCAGGGCTAGCGGGGCCAATGAGCAGTTCTTC
NA	TRBJ2-1	TRBV4-1	TRBD2	CASSQPLAGVRGAEQFF	TGCGCCAGCAGCCAACCTCTAGCGGGAGTACGAGGAGCTGAGCAGTTCTTC
NA	TRBJ2-5	TRBV6-5	TRBD2	CASSYLGLAGAQETQYF	TGTGCCAGCAGTTACCTCGGACTAGCGGGGGCCCAAGAGACCCAGTACTTC
few	TRBJ1-1	TRBV11-3	NA	CASSPMAGTQGGTEAFF	TGTGCCAGCAGCCCCATGGCAGGGACCCAAGGGGGCACTGAAGCTTTCTTT
few	TRBJ1-2	TRBV7-9	TRBD1	CASSRGTGAGYTF	TGTGCCAGCAGCCGCGGGACAGGGGCGGGCTACACCTTC
many	TRBJ2-5	TRBV20-1	NA	CSANRGPRETQYF	TGCAGTGCCAACCGGGGCCCAAGGGAGACCCAGTACTTC
many	TRBJ1-4	TRBV4-1	NA	CASSQDRENNEKLFF	TGCGCCAGCAGCCAAGATAGGGAGAACAATGAAAAACTGTTTTTT
many	TRBJ2-7	TRBV6-5	NA	CASSYLGSGEGEQYF	TGTGCCAGCAGTTACCTTGGTTCGGGAGAGGGGGAGCAGTACTTC
few	TRBJ2-1	TRBV2	NA	CASSESGDSYNEQFF	TGTGCCAGCAGTGAAAGTGGCGACTCCTACAATGAGCAGTTCTTC
NA	TRBJ2-5	TRBV5-1	NA	CASSLGSTGTSGRETQYF	TGCGCCAGCAGCTTGGGGTCTACCGGGACTTCGGGGAGGGAGACCCAGTACTTC
many	TRBJ2-4	TRBV7-8	TRBD2	CASSPKRLAGLAKNIQYF	TGTGCCAGCAGCCCGAAGAGACTAGCGGGACTAGCCAAAAACATTCAGTACTTC
NA	TRBJ2-7	TRBV28	TRBD2	CASSFPRGVAGGGYEQYF	TGTGCCAGCAGTTTTCCGAGGGGGGTAGCGGGAGGAGGGTACGAGCAGTACTTC
NA	TRBJ2-3	TRBV27	TRBD2	CASSFIAGVLADTQYF	TGTGCCAGCAGTTTTATAGCGGGGGTTCTTGCAGATACGCAGTATTTT
NA	TRBJ2-3	TRBV18	NA	CASSPESDTQYF	TGTGCCAGCTCACCAGAGTCGGATACGCAGTATTTT
many	TRBJ2-3	TRBV4-1	NA	CASSLTPASELTDTQYF	TGCGCCAGCAGCCTAACCCCGGCTAGCGAGTTGACAGATACGCAGTATTTT
many	TRBJ2-7	TRBV7-6	TRBD1	CASSFDRGDEQYF	TGTGCCAGCAGCTTTGACAGGGGGGACGAGCAGTACTTC
few	TRBJ2-3	TRBV20-1	TRBD1	CSAGQGAGDTQYF	TGCAGTGCTGGACAGGGGGCCGGAGATACGCAGTATTTT
many	TRBJ1-2	TRBV5-5	TRBD1	CASSWTGEDGYTF	TGTGCCAGCAGCTGGACAGGGGAGGATGGCTACACCTTC
many	TRBJ2-7	TRBV12-3/TRBV12-4	NA	CASSPPRGSSYEQYF	TGTGCCAGCAGCCCGCCTCGGGGGAGCTCCTACGAGCAGTACTTC
few	TRBJ2-3	TRBV20-1	NA	CSACTPLTGTDTQYF	TGCAGTGCTTGCACGCCCCTAACAGGCACAGATACGCAGTATTTT
many	TRBJ2-1	TRBV6-1	TRBD1	CASSEDSGTGSNEQFF	TGTGCCAGCAGTGAAGATTCCGGGACAGGGTCCAATGAGCAGTTCTTC
NA	TRBJ2-1	TRBV10-3	TRBD2	CAIRGASGRNEQFF	TGTGCCATCCGGGGGGCTAGCGGGAGGAACGAGCAGTTCTTC
many	TRBJ2-5	TRBV12-3/TRBV12-4	NA	CASSSGQWETQYF	TGTGCCAGCAGTTCGGGCCAATGGGAGACCCAGTACTTC
NA	TRBJ1-2	TRBV12-3/TRBV12-4	NA	CASSRLGIEYGYTF	TGTGCCAGCAGCCGTCTGGGGATCGAATATGGCTACACCTTC
few	TRBJ2-3	TRBV6-1	NA	CASSEGTGRADTQYF	TGTGCCAGCAGTGAAGGGACAGGGAGGGCAGATACGCAGTATTTT
few	TRBJ2-1	TRBV11-2	NA	CASSPRGGRGGFEQFF	TGTGCCAGCAGCCCCCGAGGGGGGAGGGGGGGATTCGAGCAGTTCTTC
NA	TRBJ1-1	TRBV11-1	NA	CASSLGVRGGAPLSNTEAFF	TGTGCCAGCAGCTTAGGAGTACGTGGGGGGGCACCCCTGAGTAACACTGAAGCTTTCTTT
NA	TRBJ2-1	TRBV5-4	TRBD1	CASSLRTGITYNEQFF	TGTGCCAGCAGCTTGAGGACAGGAATAACCTACAATGAGCAGTTCTTC
NA	TRBJ2-1	TRBV24-1	NA	CATSGGIYNEQFF	TGTGCCACCAGTGGGGGGATCTACAATGAGCAGTTCTTC
NA	TRBJ2-2	TRBV6-1	NA	CASSPSPGSAGELFF	TGTGCCAGCAGTCCTTCCCCCGGGTCCGCCGGGGAGCTGTTTTTT
many	TRBJ2-2	TRBV15	NA	CATSRENTGELFF	TGTGCCACCAGCAGGGAAAACACCGGGGAGCTGTTTTTT
many	TRBJ2-1	TRBV7-3	NA	CASSLSGGEQFF	TGTGCCAGCAGCCTCAGCGGTGGGGAGCAGTTCTTC
many	TRBJ1-1	TRBV5-1	NA	CASSLLGGTEAFF	TGCGCCAGCAGCTTGCTCGGGGGCACTGAAGCTTTCTTT
NA	TRBJ2-6	TRBV11-1	TRBD1	CASSLRGQGGSGANVLTF	TGTGCCAGCAGCTTAAGGGGACAGGGGGGATCTGGGGCCAACGTCCTGACTTTC